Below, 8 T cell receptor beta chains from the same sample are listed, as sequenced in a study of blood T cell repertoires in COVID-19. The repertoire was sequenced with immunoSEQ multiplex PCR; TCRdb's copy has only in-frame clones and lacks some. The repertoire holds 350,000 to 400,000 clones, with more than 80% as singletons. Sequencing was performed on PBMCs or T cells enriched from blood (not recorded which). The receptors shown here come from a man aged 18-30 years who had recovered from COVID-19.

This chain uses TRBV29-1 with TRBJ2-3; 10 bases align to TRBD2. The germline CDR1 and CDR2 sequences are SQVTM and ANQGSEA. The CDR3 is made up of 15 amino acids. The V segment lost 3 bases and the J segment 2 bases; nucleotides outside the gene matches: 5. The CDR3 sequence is CSVEGLAGDTDTQYF. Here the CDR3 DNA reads TGCAGCGTTGAGGGGCTAGCGGGAGACACAGATACGCAGTATTTT.

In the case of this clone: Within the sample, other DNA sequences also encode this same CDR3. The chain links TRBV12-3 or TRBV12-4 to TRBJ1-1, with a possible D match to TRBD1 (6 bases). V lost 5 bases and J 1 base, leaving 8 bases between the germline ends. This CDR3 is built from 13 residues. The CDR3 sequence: CASSLQGNTEAFF. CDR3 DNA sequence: TGTGCCAGCAGTCTACAGGGGAACACTGAAGCTTTCTTT.

CDR3 protein: CASSSVSNYGYTF. The CDR3 coding sequence is TGTGCCAGTTCCTCGGTCTCTAACTATGGCTACACCTTC. V and J are TRBV9 and TRBJ1-2; D remains ambiguous. Trimming took off 8 bases at V and 0 bases at J, with 11 bases between the two ends. The CDR3 loop spans 13 amino acids. CDR1 is SGDLS and CDR2 is YYNGEE in the germline V gene. The entire variable domain, with the rest obtained from reference TRBV9 and TRBJ1-2, is as follows: DSGVTQTPKHLITATGQRVTLRCSPRSGDLSVYWYQQSLDQGLQFLIQYYNGEERAKGNILERFSAQQFPDLHSELNLSSLELGDSALYFCASSSVSNYGYTFGSGTRLTVV.

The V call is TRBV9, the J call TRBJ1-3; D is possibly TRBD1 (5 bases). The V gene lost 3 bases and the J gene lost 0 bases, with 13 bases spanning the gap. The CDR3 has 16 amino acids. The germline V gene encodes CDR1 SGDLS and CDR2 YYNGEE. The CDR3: CASSGAGNPSGNTIYF. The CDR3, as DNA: TGTGCCAGCAGCGGGGCAGGGAACCCCTCTGGAAACACCATATATTTT.

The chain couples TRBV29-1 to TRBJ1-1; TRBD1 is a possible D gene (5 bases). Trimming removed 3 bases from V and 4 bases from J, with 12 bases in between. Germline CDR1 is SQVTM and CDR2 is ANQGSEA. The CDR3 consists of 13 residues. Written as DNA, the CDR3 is TGCAGCGTTGAGGGGGGGGACTCCACTGAAGCTTTCTTT. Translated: CSVEGGDSTEAFF.

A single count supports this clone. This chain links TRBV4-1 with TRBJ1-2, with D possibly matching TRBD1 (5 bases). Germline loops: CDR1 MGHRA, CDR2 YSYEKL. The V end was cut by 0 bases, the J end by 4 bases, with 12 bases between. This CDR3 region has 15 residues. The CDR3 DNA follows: TGCGCCAGCAGCCAAGATCTGGGGGGGGGCTATGGCTACACCTTC. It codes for CASSQDLGGGYGYTF.

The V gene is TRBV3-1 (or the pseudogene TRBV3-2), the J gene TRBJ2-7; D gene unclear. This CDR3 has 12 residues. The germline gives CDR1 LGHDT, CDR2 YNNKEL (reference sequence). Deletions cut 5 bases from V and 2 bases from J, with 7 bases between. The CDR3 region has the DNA TGTGCCAGCAGCTCTAATCCCTACGAGCAGTACTTC. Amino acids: CASSSNPYEQYF.

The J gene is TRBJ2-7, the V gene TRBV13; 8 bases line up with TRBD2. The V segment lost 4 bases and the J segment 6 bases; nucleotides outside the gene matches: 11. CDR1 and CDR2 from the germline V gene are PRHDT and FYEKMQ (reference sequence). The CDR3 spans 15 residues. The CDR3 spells CASSSPGTRMSEQYF. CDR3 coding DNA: TGTGCCAGCAGCTCCCCCGGGACTAGAATGAGCGAGCAGTACTTC.